The 21 T cell receptor beta chains below all came from one sample that was sequenced in a study of vaccination effects on CD4 cells after COVID-19 (dated by TCRdb to the early 2020s). The ViraFEST assay stimulated PBMC with viral peptide pools and then used TCR sequencing to identify antigen-specific CD4+ T cell clonotypes by expansion. After around eleven days of culture, CD4+ T cells were isolated with the EasySep CD4+ T cell isolation kit. The absence of prior SARS-CoV-2 infection in healthy vaccine recipients was confirmed by negative nucleocapsid antibodies before and after vaccination. No antigen has been assigned to these receptors. The library was built by means of the immunoSEQ multiplex PCR assay. The source is immuneACCESS, and TCRdb retained only in-frame sequences with V and J called. Part of the clones is not carried over; for the studies checked, unresolved V genes explain less than half of this, and the remainder is unexplained. For this sample the table gives tens of thousands of clones, of which roughly 68% were detected only once. The leading ten clones occupy roughly 22% of the sample.

The material sequenced was CD4+ T cells from PBMCs cultured with HCoV-NL63 spike peptides, taken before COVID-19 vaccination. The intended sense of this specimen's cell subset or site label: HCoV-NL63 spike overlapping peptide pool stimulation. Receptors originate from a human donor who received a COVID-19 vaccine.

This clone turned up a few times. V gene TRBV2 combines with J gene TRBJ2-1, with 10 bases fitting TRBD2. The CDR3 loop spans 14 amino acids. Germline assignment: CDR1 SNHLY and CDR2 FYNNEI. With V trimmed by 7 bases and J by 8 bases, 8 bases remained unmatched. The CDR3 sequence: CASIEREGVDEQFF. The CDR3 DNA reads TGTGCCAGCATAGAGCGGGAGGGCGTGGATGAGCAGTTCTTC.

The chain uses TRBV6-2 or TRBV6-3 and TRBJ1-1; D ambiguous. The V gene lost 5 bases and the J gene lost 4 bases, with 20 bases spanning the gap. The CDR3 is made up of 16 amino acids. Germline V gene data show CDR1 as MNHEY and CDR2 as SVGEGT. The DNA for the CDR3 is TGTGCCAGCAGTCCCCTGGGAAAAGGGTTTTCCACTGAAGCTTTCTTT. Protein sequence: CASSPLGKGFSTEAFF.

This rearrangement joins TRBV11-2 to TRBJ2-5; 10 bases agree with TRBD2. There are 17 residues in the CDR3. Germline lookup yields CDR1 SGHAT and CDR2 FQNNGV. The J segment lost 2 bases and the V segment lost 1 base, leaving 7 bases of the junction unmatched. The CDR3 DNA reads TGTGCCAGCAGCTTAGGGCCCCTAGCGGGAGAACAAGAGACCCAGTACTTC. Translated, it gives CASSLGPLAGEQETQYF.

Regarding this clone: Other DNA sequences in this sample translate to the same CDR3. The rearrangement links TRBV7-9 to TRBJ1-6, with D possibly TRBD1 on 6 matching bases. V lost 2 bases, J lost 7 bases, and 12 bases lay in between. This CDR3 region has 15 residues. Germline lookup yields CDR1 SEHNR and CDR2 FQNEAQ (reference sequence). Written as DNA, the CDR3 is TGTGCCAGCAGCTTATCTGCCGGGGGCAATTCACCCCTCCACTTT. Protein: CASSLSAGGNSPLHF.

This clone was seen once. V is TRBV25-1 and J is TRBJ1-2, with D perhaps TRBD1 (5 bases). Germline assignment: CDR1 MGHDK and CDR2 SYGVNS. The germline V and J ends were trimmed by 4 bases and 8 bases, with 11 bases remaining between them. CDR3 size: 12 residues. The CDR3 DNA follows: TGTGCCAGCAGTGCCTCAGGGTGGGGCTACACCTTC. Encoded protein: CASSASGWGYTF.

The chain employs TRBV6-5 and TRBJ1-2; TRBD1 matches at 8 bases. From germline, CDR1 is MNHEY and CDR2 SVGAGI. The J segment lost 5 bases and the V segment lost 0 bases, leaving 8 bases of the junction unmatched. The CDR3 is 16 residues long. The CDR3 region is CASSYSVQGARYGYTF. The CDR3 region has the DNA TGTGCCAGCAGTTACTCCGTCCAGGGGGCGCGGTATGGCTACACCTTC.

There are a few counts of this clone. This rearrangement joins TRBV4-3 to TRBJ1-1, with 11 nucleotides matching TRBD1. Germline V lookup: CDR1 LGHNA, CDR2 YSLEER. The CDR3 consists of 16 residues. V shed 0 bases and J 8 bases; nucleotides not matched to a gene: 8. CDR3 region: CASSQERVWTGGEAFF. The CDR3 nucleotides are TGCGCCAGCAGCCAAGAACGGGTATGGACAGGGGGCGAAGCTTTCTTT.

The V call is TRBV2, the J call TRBJ1-1, with D tentatively TRBD1 (6 bases). The V and J ends lost 6 bases and 0 bases respectively, with 14 bases between them. Germline V gene sequence: CDR1 SNHLY, CDR2 FYNNEI. The CDR3 is 15 residues long. Here the CDR3 reads CASRVDRTMNTEAFF. The CDR3 region has the DNA TGTGCCAGCAGGGTGGACAGAACCATGAACACTGAAGCTTTCTTT.

The rearrangement joins TRBV7-9 to TRBJ1-2; no clear D. The CDR3 is made up of 12 amino acids. Germline V CDR1 and CDR2: SEHNR, FQNEAQ (reference sequence). V was cut by 7 bases and J by 8 bases, with 14 bases left in between. In DNA form, the CDR3 reads TGTGCCAGCACCCCTCCCGCATCCGGCTACACCTTC. It translates to CASTPPASGYTF.

The CDR3 bases are TGTGCCAGCAGTTTCCGGGACAGGGGGACTGAAGCTTTCTTT. Its protein is CASSFRDRGTEAFF. V is TRBV6-2 or TRBV6-3 and J is TRBJ1-1; 11 positions match TRBD1. V was pared by 4 bases and J by 5 bases, with 3 bases of the junction left unmatched. The CDR3 extends over 14 amino acids. Germline CDR1 MNHEY, CDR2 SVGEGT.

This clone has just one count. The chain has TRBV30 and TRBJ2-4; D call uncertain. V lost 0 bases and J 0 bases, leaving 9 bases between the germline ends. The CDR3 is 15 residues long. Germline V CDR1 and CDR2: GTSNPN, SVGIG (reference sequence). CDR3 in amino acids: CAWSVPNLAKNIQYF. DNA for the CDR3: TGTGCCTGGAGTGTACCCAATTTAGCCAAAAACATTCAGTACTTC.

The chain is built from TRBV28 and TRBJ2-1; tentative D call: TRBD2 (5 bases). Germline V CDR1 and CDR2: MDHEN, SYDVKM. There are 19 residues in the CDR3. Trimming pared 2 bases from V and 0 bases from J, leaving 20 bases between. The CDR3: CASSLVWYQGRSSYNEQFF. The CDR3 DNA reads TGTGCCAGCAGTTTAGTTTGGTATCAAGGGAGAAGCTCCTACAATGAGCAGTTCTTC.

This chain uses TRBV19 with TRBJ1-6, with TRBD1 matching over 7 bases. Germline-derived CDR1 and CDR2 are LNHDA and SQIVND (reference sequence). CDR3 length: 14 amino acids. V lost 7 bases and J lost 7; bases outside the gene matches: 7. DNA of the CDR3: TGTGCCAGTACCTCCGGGACAGAAAATTCACCCCTCCACTTT. This codes for CASTSGTENSPLHF.

This chain uses TRBV15 with TRBJ1-2; a possible D gene is TRBD1 (5 bases). The V and J ends lost 4 bases and 3 bases respectively, with 9 bases between them. The length of the CDR3 is 13 residues. Germline CDR1 LNHNV, CDR2 YYDKDF (reference sequence). Here the CDR3 reads CATSTGTHYGYTF. CDR3 DNA: TGTGCCACCAGCACGGGGACCCACTATGGCTACACCTTC.

This chain uses TRBV20-1 with TRBJ1-3; TRBD1 aligns across 7 bases. This CDR3 spans 15 amino acids. V gave up 3 bases and J gave up 0 bases; unmatched junction bases: 5. CDR1 and CDR2 from the germline V gene are DFQATT and SNEGSKA (reference sequence). In DNA, the CDR3 is TGCAGTGCTAGTGTAAACAGGGGCTCTGGAAACACCATATATTTT. Amino acids: CSASVNRGSGNTIYF.

The CDR3 bases are TGTGCCAGTAGTGACTTGGGGGAGACCCAGTACTTC. It is translated as CASSDLGETQYF. V is TRBV19 and J is TRBJ2-5, with unresolved D. Trimming left V 5 bases short and J 5 bases short, with 9 bases between. Germline V gene lookup returns CDR1 LNHDA and CDR2 SQIVND (reference sequence). The CDR3 is made up of 12 amino acids. Filled out from reference TRBV19 and TRBJ2-5, the complete variable domain reads DGGITQSPKYLFRKEGQNVTLSCEQNLNHDAMYWYRQDPGQGLRLIYYSQIVNDFQKGDIAEGYSVSREKKESFPLTVTSAQKNPTAFYLCASSDLGETQYFGPGTRLLVL.

The chain recombines TRBV27 with TRBJ1-2; a possible D gene is TRBD1 (5 bases). CDR1 MNHEY and CDR2 SMNVEV come from the germline V gene (reference sequence). V was shortened by 4 bases and J by 3 bases, with 12 bases between the two germline ends. The CDR3 consists of 14 residues. The CDR3 DNA reads as TGTGCCAGCAGTTCCCTCGGGGCCTACTATGGCTACACCTTC. This encodes CASSSLGAYYGYTF.

This clone occurred once. The V and J genes are TRBV4-1 and TRBJ1-2; TRBD1 matches 7 bases. The ends lost 0 bases at V and 8 bases at J; junction bases unmatched: 9. The CDR3 is 15 residues long. CDR1 and CDR2 from the germline V gene are MGHRA and YSYEKL. The CDR3 sequence: CASSQEADRMGGYTF. Written as DNA, the CDR3 is TGCGCCAGCAGCCAAGAGGCGGACAGGATGGGGGGCTACACCTTC.

In its sample, this clone was seen a few times. This chain links TRBV29-1 with TRBJ1-2; TRBD1 aligns across 9 bases. Germline V lookup: CDR1 SQVTM, CDR2 ANQGSEA. The CDR3 is 14 amino acids. V gave up 5 bases and J gave up 8 bases; unmatched junction bases: 12. In DNA, the CDR3 is TGCAGCGTTCCTATGGGGACAGGGTTCAACGGCTACACCTTC. Encoded protein: CSVPMGTGFNGYTF.

By share, this clone ranks as large. The chain recombines TRBV7-9 with TRBJ2-2; D not certain. Trimming took off 2 bases at V and 2 bases at J, with 6 bases between the two ends. This CDR3 has 14 residues. The germline CDR1 and CDR2 sequences are SEHNR and FQNEAQ (reference sequence). The CDR3: CASSLQLNTGELFF. CDR3 DNA sequence: TGTGCCAGCAGCTTACAGCTCAACACCGGGGAGCTGTTTTTT.

The genes are TRBV7-9 and TRBJ2-7; TRBD2 matches at 8 bases. This CDR3 is built from 14 residues. After removal of 5 bases from V and 7 bases from J, the junction contained 10 bases not matched to a gene. Looked up from germline, CDR1 is SEHNR and CDR2 is FQNEAQ (reference sequence). The CDR3 is CASSPRSGSREQYF. As DNA, the CDR3 is TGTGCCAGCAGCCCCCGAAGCGGGAGTCGTGAGCAGTACTTC.